The entry that follows covers one TCR beta chain sequence. The primer mix had 60 Vbeta and 13 Jbeta primers. Sequencing was performed with immunoSEQ multiplex PCR; in TCRdb, only in-frame clones are kept and a portion is missing. The table records about 91,000 clones, about 77% of them present only once. The germline gives CDR1 GTSNPN, CDR2 SVGIG (reference sequence). V lost 0 bases and J lost 7; bases outside the gene matches: 8. The CDR3 is made up of 15 amino acids. These data originate in a study of cytomegalovirus exposure and HLA in healthy donors. The chain combines TRBV30 with TRBJ1-2; 10 bases match TRBD1. This clonotype originated in a male donor in good health and CMV-seropositive. Sequencing was carried out using PBMCs. CDR3 DNA: TGTGCCTGGAGTGTTAGGGACAGGGGAATCGGTGGCTACACCTTC. It encodes CAWSVRDRGIGGYTF.